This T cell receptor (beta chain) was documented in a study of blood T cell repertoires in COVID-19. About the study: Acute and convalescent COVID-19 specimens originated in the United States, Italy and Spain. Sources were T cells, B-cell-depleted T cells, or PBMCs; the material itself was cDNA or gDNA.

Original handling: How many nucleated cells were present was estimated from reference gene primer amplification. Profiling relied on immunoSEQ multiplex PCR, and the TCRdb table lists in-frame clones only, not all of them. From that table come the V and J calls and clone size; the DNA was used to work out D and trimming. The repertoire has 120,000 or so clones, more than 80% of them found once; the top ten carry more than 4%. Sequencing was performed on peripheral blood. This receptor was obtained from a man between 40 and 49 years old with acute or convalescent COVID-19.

DNA of the CDR3: TGTGCCAGCAGCTTCCGATCCGGGACAGGGCGCAATGAGCAGTTCTTC. Protein sequence: CASSFRSGTGRNEQFF. The chain carries TRBV7-2 and TRBJ2-1, with 9 bases matching TRBD1. Per the germline V gene, CDR1 is SGHTA and CDR2 is FQGNSA. The ends lost 3 bases at V and 6 bases at J; junction bases unmatched: 9. The CDR3 spans 16 residues.